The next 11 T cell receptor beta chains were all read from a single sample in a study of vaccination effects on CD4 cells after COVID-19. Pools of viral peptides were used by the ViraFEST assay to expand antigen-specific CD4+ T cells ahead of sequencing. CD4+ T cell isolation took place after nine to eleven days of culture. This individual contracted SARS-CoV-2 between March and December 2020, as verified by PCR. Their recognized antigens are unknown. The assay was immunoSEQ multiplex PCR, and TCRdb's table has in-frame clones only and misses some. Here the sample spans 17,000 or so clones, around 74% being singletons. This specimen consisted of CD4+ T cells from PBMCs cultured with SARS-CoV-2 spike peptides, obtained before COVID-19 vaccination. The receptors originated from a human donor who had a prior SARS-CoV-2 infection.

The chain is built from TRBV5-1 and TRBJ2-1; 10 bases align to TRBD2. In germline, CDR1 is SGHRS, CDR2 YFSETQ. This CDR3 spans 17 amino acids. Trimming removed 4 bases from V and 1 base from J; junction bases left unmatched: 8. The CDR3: CASSAGPGLASYNEQFF. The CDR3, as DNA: TGCGCCAGCAGCGCGGGACCGGGACTAGCGTCCTACAATGAGCAGTTCTTC.

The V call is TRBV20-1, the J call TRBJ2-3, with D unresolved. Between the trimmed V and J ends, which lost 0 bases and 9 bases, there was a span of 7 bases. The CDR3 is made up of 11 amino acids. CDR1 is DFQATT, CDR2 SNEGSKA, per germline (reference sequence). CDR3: CSARELATQYF. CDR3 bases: TGCAGTGCTAGAGAATTGGCCACGCAGTATTTT.

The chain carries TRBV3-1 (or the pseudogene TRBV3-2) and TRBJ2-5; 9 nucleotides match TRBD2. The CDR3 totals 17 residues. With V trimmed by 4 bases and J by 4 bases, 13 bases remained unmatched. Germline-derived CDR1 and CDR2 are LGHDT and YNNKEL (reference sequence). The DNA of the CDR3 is TGTGCCAGCAGCCCCCCGTTAGCGGGGGCCCTTCGAGAGACCCAGTACTTC. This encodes CASSPPLAGALRETQYF.

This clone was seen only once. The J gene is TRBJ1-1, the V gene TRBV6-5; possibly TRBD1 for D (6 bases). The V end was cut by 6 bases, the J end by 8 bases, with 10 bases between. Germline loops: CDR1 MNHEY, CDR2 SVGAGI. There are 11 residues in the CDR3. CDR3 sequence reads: CASSFGQEAFF. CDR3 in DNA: TGTGCCAGCAGCTTCGGACAGGAAGCTTTCTTT.

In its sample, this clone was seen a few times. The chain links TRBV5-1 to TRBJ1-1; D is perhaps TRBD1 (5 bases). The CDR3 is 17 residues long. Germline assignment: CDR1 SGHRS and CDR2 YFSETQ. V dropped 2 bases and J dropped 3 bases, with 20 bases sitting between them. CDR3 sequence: CASSFQPPGQYHTEAFF. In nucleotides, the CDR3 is TGCGCCAGCAGCTTCCAACCCCCGGGGCAGTACCACACTGAAGCTTTCTTT. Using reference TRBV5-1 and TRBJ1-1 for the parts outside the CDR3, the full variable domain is KAGVTQTPRYLIKTRGQQVTLSCSPISGHRSVSWYQQTPGQGLQFLFEYFSETQRNKGNFPGRFSGRQFSNSRSEMNVSTLELGDSALYLCASSFQPPGQYHTEAFFGQGTRLTVV.

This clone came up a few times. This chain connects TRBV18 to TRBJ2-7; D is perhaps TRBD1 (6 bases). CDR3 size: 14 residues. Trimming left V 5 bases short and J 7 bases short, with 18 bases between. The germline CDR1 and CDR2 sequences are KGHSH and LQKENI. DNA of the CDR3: TGTGCCAGCTCATCAAACAGGGACCTTCGGGAGCAGTACTTC. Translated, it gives CASSSNRDLREQYF.

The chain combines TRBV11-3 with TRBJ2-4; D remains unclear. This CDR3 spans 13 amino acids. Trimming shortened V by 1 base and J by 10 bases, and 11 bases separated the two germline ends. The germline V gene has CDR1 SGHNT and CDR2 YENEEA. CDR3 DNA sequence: TGTGCCAGCAGCTTAGGGCTTAACCCGATTCAGTACTTC. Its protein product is CASSLGLNPIQYF. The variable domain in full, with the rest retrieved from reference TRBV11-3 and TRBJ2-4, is EAGVVQSPRYKIIEKKQPVAFWCNPISGHNTLYWYLQNLGQGPELLIRYENEEAVDDSQLPKDRFSAERLKGVDSTLKIQPAELGDSAVYLCASSLGLNPIQYFGAGTRLSVL.

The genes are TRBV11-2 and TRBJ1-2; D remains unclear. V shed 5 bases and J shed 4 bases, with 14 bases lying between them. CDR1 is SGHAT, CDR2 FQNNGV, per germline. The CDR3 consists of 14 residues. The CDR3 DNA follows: TGTGCCAGCAGCGAAAAGGTATATGGCTATGGCTACACCTTC. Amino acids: CASSEKVYGYGYTF.

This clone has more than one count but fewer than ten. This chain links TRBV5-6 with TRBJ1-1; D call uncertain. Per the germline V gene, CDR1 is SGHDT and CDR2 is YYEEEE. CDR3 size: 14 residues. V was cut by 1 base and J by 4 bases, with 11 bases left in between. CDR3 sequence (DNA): TGTGCCAGCAGCTTGTTTGGGGTAGCCACTGAAGCTTTCTTT. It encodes CASSLFGVATEAFF.

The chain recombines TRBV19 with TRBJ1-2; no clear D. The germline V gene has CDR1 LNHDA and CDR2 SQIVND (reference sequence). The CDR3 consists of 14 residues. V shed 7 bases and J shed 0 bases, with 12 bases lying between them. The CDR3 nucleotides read TGTGCCAGTAAGGGTCCAAGAGCTAACTATGGCTACACCTTC. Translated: CASKGPRANYGYTF.

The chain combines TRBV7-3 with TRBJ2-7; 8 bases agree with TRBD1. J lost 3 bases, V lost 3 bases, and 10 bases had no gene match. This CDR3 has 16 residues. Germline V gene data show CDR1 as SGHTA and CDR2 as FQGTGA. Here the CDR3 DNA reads TGTGCCAGCAGCTTGACCTCGACAGGGGTCGGCTACGAGCAGTACTTC. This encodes CASSLTSTGVGYEQYF.